What follows are 26 T cell receptor beta chains derived from one specimen sequenced in a study of identical twins. A single record per CDR3 protein comes from TCRdb applying MiXCR to the 5' RACE reads. This repertoire shows about 470,000 distinct CDR3 sequences, roughly a quarter found once; its top ten account for approximately 2.9%. This sample was also put to use in a study of T cells expressing NK-cell markers.

Sequencing was carried out using CD4+ T cells sorted from blood. The receptors here all came from a woman aged 18-30 years in good health.

In its sample, this clonotype was seen a few times. The chain combines TRBV10-3 with TRBJ2-7, with a weak D call TRBD2 (5 bases). Germline assignment: CDR1 ENHRY and CDR2 SYGVKD. The germline V and J ends were trimmed by 7 bases and 2 bases, with 12 bases remaining between them. CDR3 length: 13 residues. The CDR3 DNA reads as TGTGCCATCAAGCCAGGACTTACCTACGAGCAGTACTTC. It yields the protein CAIKPGLTYEQYF.

V gene TRBV7-9 combines with J gene TRBJ1-5; maybe TRBD1 (5 bases). CDR1 is SEHNR and CDR2 is FQNEAQ in the germline V gene (reference sequence). CDR3 length: 13 residues. Trimming stripped 8 bases from V and 2 bases from J, with 10 bases between. The CDR3 region is CASGQGRNQPQHF. In DNA, the CDR3 is TGTGCCAGCGGTCAGGGACGCAATCAGCCCCAGCATTTT.

This clonotype has only a few counts. The V and J genes are TRBV20-1 and TRBJ2-1, with D unclear. V lost 2 bases to trimming and J lost 8 bases, with 7 bases between them. Per the germline V gene, CDR1 is DFQATT and CDR2 is SNEGSKA (reference sequence). There are 11 residues in the CDR3. The CDR3 DNA reads TGCAGTGCTAGAATTTCCCATGAGCAGTTCTTC. As protein: CSARISHEQFF.

The rearrangement uses TRBV7-9 and TRBJ1-6, with D unresolved. Germline CDR1 is SEHNR and CDR2 is FQNEAQ (reference sequence). V was trimmed by 3 bases and J by 9 bases, leaving 9 bases between them. This CDR3 is 13 amino acids long. DNA for the CDR3: TGTGCCAGCAGCTTCGACGGGATTTCACCCCTCCACTTT. Residues: CASSFDGISPLHF.

This clonotype was detected only a few times. The chain employs TRBV20-1 and TRBJ2-1; D might be TRBD1 or TRBD2, each matching 5 bases. Germline CDR1 reads DFQATT; CDR2 reads SNEGSKA (reference sequence). This CDR3 has 13 residues. V dropped 7 bases and J dropped 2 bases, with 12 bases sitting between them. The CDR3 nucleotides read TGCAGTGTTGCGTCGGGGCCCTACAATGAGCAGTTCTTC. Protein sequence: CSVASGPYNEQFF.

This sequence joins TRBV20-1 and TRBJ2-3; D might be TRBD2 (5 bases). In germline, CDR1 is DFQATT, CDR2 SNEGSKA (reference sequence). Trimming stripped 5 bases from V and 1 base from J, with 16 bases between. The CDR3 loop spans 15 amino acids. Here the CDR3 reads CSADSPFGGTDTQYF. In DNA form, the CDR3 reads TGCAGTGCTGACTCCCCCTTCGGGGGCACAGATACGCAGTATTTT.

J is TRBJ2-7 and V is TRBV5-4; the D gene is possibly TRBD2 (6 bases). V was clipped by 4 bases and J by 1 base, with 18 bases between them. The CDR3 runs 16 residues. From germline, CDR1 is SGHNT and CDR2 YYREEE (reference sequence). CDR3 residues: CASSLQAGTQSYEQYF. The DNA for the CDR3 is TGTGCCAGCAGCCTCCAAGCCGGGACTCAGTCCTACGAGCAGTACTTC.

This chain uses TRBV25-1 with TRBJ2-5; D gene ambiguous. Germline V lookup: CDR1 MGHDK, CDR2 SYGVNS. The CDR3 has 12 amino acids. V lost 0 bases to trimming and J lost 3 bases, with 2 bases between them. CDR3 amino acids: CASSEYKETQYF. The CDR3 coding sequence is TGTGCCAGCAGTGAATATAAAGAGACCCAGTACTTC. Together with reference TRBV25-1 and TRBJ2-5, the CDR3 gives the full variable domain: EADIYQTPRYLVIGTGKKITLECSQTMGHDKMYWYQQDPGMELHLIHYSYGVNSTEKGDLSSESTVSRIRTEHFPLTLESARPSHTSQYLCASSEYKETQYFGPGTRLLVL.

The chain couples TRBV7-9 to TRBJ2-7; tentatively, D is TRBD2 (5 bases). The V end lost 5 bases, the J end lost 5 bases, and 13 bases lay between the germline ends. Germline V gives CDR1 SEHNR, CDR2 FQNEAQ (reference sequence). The CDR3 has 13 amino acids. In DNA form, the CDR3 reads TGTGCCAGCAGCGCCTATCGGGGAAACGAGCAGTACTTC. Translation gives CASSAYRGNEQYF.

This chain links TRBV20-1 with TRBJ2-7; the match to TRBD2 covers 7 bases. In germline, CDR1 is DFQATT, CDR2 SNEGSKA (reference sequence). The CDR3 is 13 residues long. V was pared by 6 bases and J by 4 bases, with 9 bases of the junction left unmatched. The CDR3 here is CSAQRDVSYEQYF. Here the CDR3 DNA reads TGCAGTGCCCAGCGGGACGTCTCTTACGAGCAGTACTTC.

The rearrangement links TRBV20-1 to TRBJ1-2; D perhaps matches TRBD1 (6 bases). Germline CDR1 reads DFQATT; CDR2 reads SNEGSKA (reference sequence). The CDR3 extends over 11 amino acids. The CDR3 DNA reads TGCAGCTACAGGGCGGCGTCTGGCTACACCTTC. Protein sequence: CSYRAASGYTF.

This clonotype has just a few counts. The J gene is TRBJ2-3, the V gene TRBV9; 11 positions agree with TRBD2. Germline-derived CDR1 and CDR2 are SGDLS and YYNGEE. J was trimmed by 9 bases and V by 4 bases; bases with no gene match: 10. The CDR3 spans 15 residues. CDR3 protein: CASSIPSGGLGTQYF. CDR3 coding DNA: TGTGCCAGCAGCATCCCTAGCGGGGGGCTGGGAACGCAGTATTTT. Looking up the rest from reference TRBV9 and TRBJ2-3 gives the full variable domain: DSGVTQTPKHLITATGQRVTLRCSPRSGDLSVYWYQQSLDQGLQFLIQYYNGEERAKGNILERFSAQQFPDLHSELNLSSLELGDSALYFCASSIPSGGLGTQYFGPGTRLTVL.

Only a few counts were recorded for this clonotype. This chain uses TRBV7-2 with TRBJ2-3; D not resolved. This CDR3 contains 12 residues. V dropped 7 bases and J dropped 1 base, with 6 bases sitting between them. The germline V gene encodes CDR1 SGHTA and CDR2 FQGNSA. The CDR3 coding sequence is TGTGCCAGCACCTGGGGCACAGATACGCAGTATTTT. Its protein product is CASTWGTDTQYF. Using reference TRBV7-2 and TRBJ2-3 for the parts outside the CDR3, the full variable domain is GAGVSQSPSNKVTEKGKDVELRCDPISGHTALYWYRQSLGQGLEFLIYFQGNSAPDKSGLPSDRFSAERTGGSVSTLTIQRTQQEDSAVYLCASTWGTDTQYFGPGTRLTVL.

The genes are TRBV28 and TRBJ2-3; a possible D gene is TRBD2 (6 bases). CDR1 and CDR2 from the germline V gene are MDHEN and SYDVKM. CDR3 length: 14 amino acids. V was trimmed by 6 bases and J by 2 bases, leaving 12 bases between them. CDR3 sequence reads: CASRSPGLTDTQYF. CDR3 sequence (DNA): TGTGCCAGCAGGTCTCCGGGACTCACAGATACGCAGTATTTT.

The chain joins TRBV9 to TRBJ2-5; D unclear. CDR3 size: 14 residues. The germline gives CDR1 SGDLS, CDR2 YYNGEE. The V gene lost 4 bases and the J gene lost 2 bases, with 12 bases spanning the gap. The CDR3 DNA reads TGTGCCAGCAGCCCACAGTCCGGACAAGAGACCCAGTACTTC. It translates to CASSPQSGQETQYF.

The chain links TRBV20-1 to TRBJ2-4; 7 bases are a match to TRBD2. The CDR3 runs to 12 residues. Germline V gives CDR1 DFQATT, CDR2 SNEGSKA (reference sequence). V was clipped by 4 bases and J by 8 bases; unmatched bases: 5. The CDR3 sequence is CSATGGGDIQYF. CDR3 DNA: TGCAGTGCTACCGGGGGAGGGGACATTCAGTACTTC.

Notes on this clonotype: The CDR3 does not close with the conserved phenylalanine or tryptophan, likely indicating a read error. No DNA is shown, since the ends of the CDR3 on it are uncertain; the CDR3 is the one TCRdb lists. The chain links TRBV5-1 to TRBJ2-7; whether TRBD2, the table's D call, matches the DNA was not checked. A total of 17 residues make up the CDR3, ends included. Germline-derived CDR1 and CDR2 are SGHRS and YFSETQ. The CDR3: CASSLGPTGRTSGSYLL.

This clonotype was recorded a few times. A read error may produce the germline difference seen at one junction end. The CDR3: CSVEVGQNTEAFF. DNA for the CDR3: TGCAGCGTTGAAGTGGGCCAGAATACTGAAGCCTTCTTT. This sequence joins TRBV29-1 and TRBJ1-1; D not resolved. Germline lookup yields CDR1 SQVTM and CDR2 ANQGSEA. The length of the CDR3 is 13 residues.

This chain links TRBV20-1 with TRBJ1-1; 7 bases are a match to TRBD1. The CDR3 covers 13 residues. Germline V CDR1 and CDR2: DFQATT, SNEGSKA (reference sequence). Unmatched junction bases numbered 5, after V lost 2 bases and J lost 5 bases. The CDR3 coding sequence is TGCAGTGCTAGAACAGGGGCCAAAACTGAAGCTTTCTTT. Protein product: CSARTGAKTEAFF.

The CDR3 here is CSASQSYGETQYF. CDR3 bases: TGCAGTGCCTCCCAATCATATGGAGAGACCCAGTACTTC. The rearrangement joins TRBV20-1 to TRBJ2-5; D ambiguous. The V and J ends lost 6 bases and 4 bases respectively, with 15 bases between them. The V gene's germline CDR1 is DFQATT and CDR2 SNEGSKA (reference sequence). This CDR3 spans 13 amino acids.

The rearrangement joins TRBV6-1 to TRBJ2-3; D is possibly TRBD1 (5 bases). V gave up 8 bases and J gave up 2 bases, with 14 bases separating them. This CDR3 comprises 14 residues. CDR1 is MNHNS and CDR2 is SASEGT in the germline V gene. DNA for the CDR3: TGTGCCAGCGGGGATTGGGGCCTCACAGATACGCAGTATTTT. Translation: CASGDWGLTDTQYF.

The V call is TRBV7-3, the J call TRBJ1-2; TRBD1 matches 7 bases. V lost 2 bases to trimming and J lost 7 bases; unmatched junction nucleotides: 7. This CDR3 spans 14 amino acids. From germline, CDR1 is SGHTA and CDR2 FQGTGA. CDR3 residues: CASSLGTEPSGYTF. DNA of the CDR3: TGTGCCAGCAGCTTAGGGACAGAGCCTTCTGGCTACACCTTC.

The rearrangement links TRBV29-1 to TRBJ2-3; TRBD2 matches 8 bases. This CDR3 has 14 amino acids. In germline, CDR1 is SQVTM, CDR2 ANQGSEA. J was trimmed by 4 bases and V by 7 bases; bases with no gene match: 10. The CDR3 sequence: CSGLSRGEADTQYF. DNA for the CDR3: TGCAGCGGCCTGTCGCGGGGGGAAGCAGATACGCAGTATTTT.

The rearrangement joins TRBV5-1 to TRBJ2-5; D unresolved. Trimming removed 1 base from V and 4 bases from J, with 8 bases in between. Germline V lookup: CDR1 SGHRS, CDR2 YFSETQ. The CDR3 sequence is 13 residues long. The CDR3 sequence is CASSLTVLETQYF. CDR3 in DNA: TGCGCCAGCAGCTTGACTGTTCTAGAGACCCAGTACTTC.

This clonotype has only a few counts. The chain carries TRBV9 and TRBJ2-2; D ambiguous. Germline V gene data show CDR1 as SGDLS and CDR2 as YYNGEE. The CDR3 spans 12 residues. V shed 0 bases and J shed 6 bases, with 3 bases lying between them. Here the CDR3 DNA reads TGTGCCAGCAGCGTAGGCCCCGGGGAGCTGTTTTTT. Translation: CASSVGPGELFF.

In its sample, this clonotype was seen many times. The genes are TRBV5-1 and TRBJ2-6, with 11 bases fitting TRBD2. Germline V lookup: CDR1 SGHRS, CDR2 YFSETQ. The CDR3 totals 18 residues. Trimming at V came to 4 bases and at J to 4 bases, leaving 10 bases not matched to a gene. CDR3: CASSPIAGGPVGANVLTF. CDR3 in DNA: TGCGCCAGCAGCCCCATAGCGGGAGGGCCAGTCGGGGCCAACGTCCTGACTTTC.